What follows are 5 T cell receptor beta chains derived from one specimen sequenced in a study of blood T cell repertoires in COVID-19. TCRdb keeps only in-frame clones here, not all; method: immunoSEQ multiplex PCR. This table has around 110,000 clones, less than 85% appearing once. Sequencing was carried out using peripheral blood. All receptors derive from a man younger than 45 with acute or convalescent COVID-19.

V usage is TRBV3-1 (or the pseudogene TRBV3-2) and J usage is TRBJ2-2; weak D call: TRBD1 (6 bases). The CDR3 extends over 17 amino acids. Germline V gene data show CDR1 as LGHDT and CDR2 as YNNKEL (reference sequence). The V end was cut by 0 bases, the J end by 4 bases, with 15 bases between. CDR3 DNA sequence: TGTGCCAGCAGCCAAGATGGGACAATCTTAAGCACCGGGGAGCTGTTTTTT. Protein product: CASSQDGTILSTGELFF.

The chain recombines TRBV7-6 with TRBJ2-3; D unclear. The CDR3 has 15 amino acids. Per germline, CDR1 SGHVS and CDR2 FNYEAQ. Trimming stripped 0 bases from V and 6 bases from J, with 13 bases between. The CDR3 region has the DNA TGTGCCAGCAGCTTAGCGTTTGCGGCTGCGGATACGCAGTATTTT. Its protein is CASSLAFAAADTQYF.

Worth noting for this clone: One junction end disagrees with the germline gene, perhaps due to a read error. The V call is TRBV6-5, the J call TRBJ2-7, with 8 positions matching TRBD2. The germline V gene encodes CDR1 MNHEY and CDR2 SVGAGI. The CDR3 consists of 13 residues. CDR3 nucleotide sequence: TGTGCCAGCAGCCCGGGACTAGAGTACGTGCAGTACTTC. The encoded protein is CASSPGLEYVQYF.

V gene TRBV3-1 (or the pseudogene TRBV3-2) combines with J gene TRBJ1-1, with 7 bases that match TRBD1. V shed 0 bases and J 1 base; nucleotides not matched to a gene: 5. The CDR3 totals 16 residues. The germline V gene has CDR1 LGHDT and CDR2 YNNKEL (reference sequence). The CDR3 DNA is TGTGCCAGCAGCCAAGAAAGGGGGCTAAGGAACACTGAAGCTTTCTTT. Amino acids: CASSQERGLRNTEAFF.

The chain carries TRBV11-1 and TRBJ1-2, with 8 bases identical to TRBD1. V lost 5 bases to trimming and J lost 7 bases; unmatched junction nucleotides: 6. The CDR3 contains 13 residues. Germline V CDR1 and CDR2: SGHAT, FQDESV (reference sequence). The CDR3 here is CASSQDRAGGYTF. The CDR3 DNA reads TGTGCCAGCAGCCAGGACAGGGCTGGTGGCTACACCTTC.